This T cell receptor beta chain appears in the sequencing data of a study of cytomegalovirus exposure and HLA in healthy donors. Only in-frame clones appear in the TCRdb table, and some are missing; sequencing was by immunoSEQ multiplex PCR. This table holds about 130,000 clones, approximately 94% found once. Sequencing was performed on PBMCs. This clonotype was sampled from a man younger than 35 in good health and CMV-seropositive.

The CDR3 is CAWAGQGAYGYTF. The CDR3 region has the DNA TGTGCCTGGGCGGGACAGGGGGCGTATGGCTACACCTTC. The chain couples TRBV30 to TRBJ1-2; 12 nucleotides align to TRBD1. CDR1 GTSNPN and CDR2 SVGIG come from the germline V gene (reference sequence). Trimming removed 5 bases from V and 5 bases from J; junction bases left unmatched: 3. CDR3 length equals 13 residues.